The present TCR beta chain was sequenced within a study of T cell responses to AZD1222 COVID-19 vaccine. For the study at large: Second-dose timings of about 4 or about 12 weeks were pooled.

Some clones are missing from TCRdb's copy, which holds only in-frame ones; the method was immunoSEQ multiplex PCR. The sample yields about 100,000 clones, about 86% seen once. Study findings and constraints: Nearly half of the spike-specific TCRs reportedly recognize variant regions that carry no mutations. Of the AZD1222 recipients, only 5 or 6 were seropositive at baseline.

A remark on this clone: Antigen unknown.

The sample was peripheral blood, taken on day 0 of AZD1222 vaccination. This TCR derives from an adult in good health.

The CDR3 protein is CASSSLTGGYVEQFF. The CDR3 DNA sequence: TGTGCCAGCAGCTCCCTGACAGGGGGCTACGTTGAGCAGTTCTTC. This rearrangement joins TRBV5-6 to TRBJ2-1, with 10 bases fitting TRBD1. Germline V gives CDR1 SGHDT, CDR2 YYEEEE. The CDR3 length is 15 residues. Trimming at V came to 3 bases and at J to 9 bases, leaving 9 bases not matched to a gene.